This entry describes one TCR beta chain. No antigen is known for it. This entry comes from a study of CXCR3-negative and CXCR3-positive naive CD8 T cells (dated by TCRdb to about 2019). Describing the broader study: In total, about 130 million TRB reads were obtained, which works out to roughly 1.5 +/- 0.3 million reads per library. Diversity and physicochemical repertoire analyses were performed on about a dozen donors pooled from two independent experiments. The TRBV-TRBJ cluster analysis covered naive subsets from roughly 5 donors and memory cells from 3 donors. Overall study results and their limits: Comparably high repertoire diversity was found in both naive subsets, whereas much lower repertoire diversity was found in memory CD8+ T cells. Similar TRBV-TRBJ usage was shown by naive CXCR3-negative and CXCR3-positive cells from the same donor, whereas distinct patterns were shown by memory cells. Compared with CXCR3-negative naive cells, CXCR3-positive naive cells had TRB CDR3s with higher hydrophobicity (lower Kidera factor 4), lower energy, and higher strength and volume indices. Freshly isolated PBMCs were used for most assays because CXCR3 expression partially decreased after cryopreservation. Because surface CD5, which is linked to self-reactivity in mice, was comparable between the naive subsets, TCR interaction strength was also inferred from TRB CDR3 physicochemical properties.

For each CD8+ T cell subset, flow sorting was done in triplicate, and 250,000 to 300,000 cells per subset went directly into RLT lysis buffer. To exclude memory contaminants, naive CD8+ T cells were stringently defined as CD45RO-CCR7+CD27+CD95-. Using standard density gradient centrifugation, peripheral blood mononuclear cells were isolated from buffy coats. Naive CXCR3-negative and CXCR3-positive CD8+ T cells were flow-sorted using a FACSAria III. Total RNA was extracted from sorted cells using an RNeasy Mini Kit. The CDR3 spans 14 residues, from the cysteine through the phenylalanine. No DNA sequence was recorded. The germline V gene yields MDHEN for CDR1 and SYDVKM for CDR2. TCRdb records NextSeq 550 as the sequencer. The Human TCR Profiling Kit (MiLaboratory) was used to make UMI-labeled 5' RACE TRB cDNA libraries. cDNA synthesis used the entire amount of extracted RNA, and PCR amplification then used the entire amount of cDNA produced. The libraries were made side by side, with each library going through the same number of PCR cycles. As for the original processing: With a requirement of at least two reads per UMI, MIGEC and MiXCR extracted about 50,000 +/- 10,000 unique UMI-labeled TRB cDNA molecules per library. On average, each library contained about 40,000 +/- 10,000 functional in-frame TRB CDR3 nucleotide clonotypes without stop codons. Diversity metrics, including normalized Shannon-Wiener and Chao1, were computed in VDJtools after downsampling to 5000 UMI-labeled TRB molecules per sample. Clonotype-size-weighted physicochemical properties of the central five CDR3 residues (interaction energy, strength, volume and Kidera factor 4) were computed in VDJtools. Based on TCRdb reprocessing of the reads, there is one entry per CDR3 protein sequence, and DNA is missing. The V and J calls were determined by TCRdb, not by the authors. In this sample's table one finds 130,000 to 150,000 distinct CDR3 sequences. The ten largest clonotypes hold around 0.3% of the sample.

The chain joins TRBV28 to TRBJ1-5; TCRdb outputs TRBD1, but without DNA this stays unchecked. The TCR originated in a human donor in good health. Some clones in this sample may be carry-over from other donors' samples. The sample consisted of naive CXCR3+ CD8+ T cells from blood. The sample's cell subset or site label is to be understood as: CD45RO-CCR7+CD27+CD95- naive CD8+ T cells expressing CXCR3 (TNR3+). The CDR3 loop reads CASSSGQGNQPQHF.